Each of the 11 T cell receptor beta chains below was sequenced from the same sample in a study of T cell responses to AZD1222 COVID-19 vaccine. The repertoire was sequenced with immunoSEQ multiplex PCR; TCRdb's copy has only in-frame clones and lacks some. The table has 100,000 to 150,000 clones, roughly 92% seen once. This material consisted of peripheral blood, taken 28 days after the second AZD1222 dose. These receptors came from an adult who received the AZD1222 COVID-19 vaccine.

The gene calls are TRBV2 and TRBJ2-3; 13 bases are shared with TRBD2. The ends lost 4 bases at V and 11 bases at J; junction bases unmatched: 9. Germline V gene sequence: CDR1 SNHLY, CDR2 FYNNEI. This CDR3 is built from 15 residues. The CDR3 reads CASSATGTSGERQYF. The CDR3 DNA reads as TGTGCCAGCAGTGCCACCGGGACTAGCGGGGAGAGGCAGTATTTT.

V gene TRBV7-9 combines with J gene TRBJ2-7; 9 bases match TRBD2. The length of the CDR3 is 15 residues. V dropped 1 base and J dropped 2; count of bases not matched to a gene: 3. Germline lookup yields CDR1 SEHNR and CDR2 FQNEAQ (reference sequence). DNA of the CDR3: TGTGCCAGCAGCTTAGGCGGCGGGAGGGCCTACGAGCAGTACTTC. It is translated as CASSLGGGRAYEQYF.

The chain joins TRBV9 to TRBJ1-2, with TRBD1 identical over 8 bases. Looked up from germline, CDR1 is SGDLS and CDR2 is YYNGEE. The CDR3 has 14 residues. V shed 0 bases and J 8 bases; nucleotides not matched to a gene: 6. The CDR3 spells CASSVGSQGAGYTF. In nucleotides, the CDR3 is TGTGCCAGCAGCGTAGGGTCCCAGGGGGCCGGCTACACCTTC.

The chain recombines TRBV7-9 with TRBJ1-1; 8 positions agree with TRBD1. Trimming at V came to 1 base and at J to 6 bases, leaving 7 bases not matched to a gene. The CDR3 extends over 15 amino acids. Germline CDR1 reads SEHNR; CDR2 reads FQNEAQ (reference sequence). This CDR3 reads CASSLGQGASAEAFF. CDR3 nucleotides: TGTGCCAGCAGCTTAGGCCAGGGGGCGTCTGCTGAAGCTTTCTTT.

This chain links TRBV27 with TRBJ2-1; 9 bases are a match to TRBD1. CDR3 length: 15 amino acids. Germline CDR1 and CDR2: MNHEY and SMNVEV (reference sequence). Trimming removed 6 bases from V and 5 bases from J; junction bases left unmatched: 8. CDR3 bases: TGTGCCAGCAGCCTCCGGGACAGGGCCAACAATGAGCAGTTCTTC. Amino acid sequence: CASSLRDRANNEQFF.

CDR3 coding DNA: TGTGCCTGGAGTGTACGGGGGAGAACGATGAACACTGAAGCTTTCTTT. Translating gives CAWSVRGRTMNTEAFF. This chain uses TRBV30 with TRBJ1-1, with a tentative D call TRBD1 (5 bases). The germline CDR1 and CDR2 sequences are GTSNPN and SVGIG (reference sequence). The length of the CDR3 is 16 residues. V lost 0 bases, J lost 0 bases, and 14 bases lay in between.

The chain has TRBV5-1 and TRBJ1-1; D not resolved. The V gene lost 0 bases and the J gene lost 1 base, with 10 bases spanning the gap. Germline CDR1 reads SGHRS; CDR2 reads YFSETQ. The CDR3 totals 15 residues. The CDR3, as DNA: TGCGCCAGCAGCTTGGACGTCGGCCCGAACACTGAAGCTTTCTTT. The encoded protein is CASSLDVGPNTEAFF. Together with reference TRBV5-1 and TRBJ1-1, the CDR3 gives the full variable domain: KAGVTQTPRYLIKTRGQQVTLSCSPISGHRSVSWYQQTPGQGLQFLFEYFSETQRNKGNFPGRFSGRQFSNSRSEMNVSTLELGDSALYLCASSLDVGPNTEAFFGQGTRLTVV.

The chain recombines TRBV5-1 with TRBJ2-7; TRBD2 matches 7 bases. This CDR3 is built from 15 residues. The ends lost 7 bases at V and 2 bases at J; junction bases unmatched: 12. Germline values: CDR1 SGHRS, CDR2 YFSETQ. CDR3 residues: CASRLGRDVPYEQYF. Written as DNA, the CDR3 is TGCGCCAGCCGTCTGGGGAGGGACGTTCCCTACGAGCAGTACTTC.

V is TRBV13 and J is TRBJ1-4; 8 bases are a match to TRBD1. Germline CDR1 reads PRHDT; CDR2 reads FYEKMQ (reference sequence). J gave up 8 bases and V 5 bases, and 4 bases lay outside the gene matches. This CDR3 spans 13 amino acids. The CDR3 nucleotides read TGTGCCAGCAGCATGACAGGGGTAGAAAAACTGTTTTTT. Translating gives CASSMTGVEKLFF.

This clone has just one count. CDR3: CASSPSQGVYGYTF. The CDR3 bases are TGTGCCAGTAGCCCATCGCAGGGAGTCTATGGCTACACCTTC. The chain has TRBV19 and TRBJ1-2; weak D call: TRBD1 (5 bases). Germline CDR1 and CDR2: LNHDA and SQIVND (reference sequence). There are 14 residues in the CDR3. Trimming cost V 6 bases and J 4 bases, with 15 bases left between them.

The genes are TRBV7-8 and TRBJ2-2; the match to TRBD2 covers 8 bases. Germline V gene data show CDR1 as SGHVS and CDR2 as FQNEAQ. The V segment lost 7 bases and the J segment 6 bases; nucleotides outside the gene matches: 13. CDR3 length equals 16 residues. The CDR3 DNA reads TGTGCCAGCACTAGGAGTGGAGCGGGAGTTGCCGGGGAGCTGTTTTTT. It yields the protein CASTRSGAGVAGELFF.